Sequencing of this TCR beta chain was carried out in a study of blood T cell repertoires in COVID-19. Turning to the study itself: Samples representing acute and convalescent COVID-19 were sourced from the United States, Italy and Spain. PBMCs, B-cell-depleted T cells, or T cells provided the cDNA or gDNA that made up the material.

This CDR3 spans 14 amino acids. From germline, CDR1 is MNHEY and CDR2 SVGAGI. V dropped 4 bases and J dropped 4; count of bases not matched to a gene: 3. Original analysis: The authors estimated nucleated cell counts from reference gene primer amplification. TCRdb's table, derived via immunoSEQ multiplex PCR, lists solely in-frame clones and lacks some. The V and J calls and the clone size are those of that table, but D and trimming were determined from the DNA. Here the sample spans hundreds of thousands of clones, roughly 84% being singletons. V usage is TRBV6-5 and J usage is TRBJ1-1, with TRBD1 matching over 10 bases. This clonotype originated in a woman in her forties who had recovered from COVID-19. Sequences were obtained from peripheral blood. The CDR3 coding sequence is TGTGCCAGCAGTTCTGGACAGGGGGGCACTGAAGCTTTCTTT. Translation: CASSSGQGGTEAFF.